This T cell receptor beta chain was found in a study of OX40 agonist ivuxolimab in advanced cancers. Study summary: The dose-escalation cohort had hepatocellular carcinoma, melanoma, renal cell or head and neck cancer. The study, taken as a whole, reports: Normalized T-cell clonal expansion was also low in a subset of nonresponders. Clones of CD4+ and CD8+ blood T cells grew by week 6 at doses of 0.1 to 3.0 mg/kg.

Germline CDR1 GTSNPN, CDR2 SVGIG (reference sequence). CDR3 size: 15 residues. Trimming shortened V by 0 bases and J by 7 bases, and 15 bases separated the two germline ends. Sequenced by immunoSEQ multiplex PCR; TCRdb stores in-frame clones only, minus some. The sample shows some 39,000 clones, around 89% of them seen only once. Patients were ineligible given autoimmune disease history or systemic immunosuppression. Of note for this clone: Its target is not known.

The chain joins TRBV30 to TRBJ1-4, with D perhaps matching TRBD1 (5 bases). This sequence originates from an adult with an advanced solid tumor such as melanoma, head and neck, liver or kidney cancer. The sequenced sample was CD4+ or CD8+ T cells sorted from blood, obtained in a trial of the OX40 agonist ivuxolimab. DNA for the CDR3: TGTGCCTGGAGTGTTGGTACAGGCCCAGGTGAAAAACTGTTTTTT. It specifies CAWSVGTGPGEKLFF.